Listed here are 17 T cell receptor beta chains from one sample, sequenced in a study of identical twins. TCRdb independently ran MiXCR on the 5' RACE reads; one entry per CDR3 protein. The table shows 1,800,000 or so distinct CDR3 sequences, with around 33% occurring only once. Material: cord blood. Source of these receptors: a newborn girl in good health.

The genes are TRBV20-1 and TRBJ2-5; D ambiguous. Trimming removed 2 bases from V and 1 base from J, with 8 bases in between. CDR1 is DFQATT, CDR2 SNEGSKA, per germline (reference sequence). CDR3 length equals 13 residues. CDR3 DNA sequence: TGCAGTGCTAGAAAGTACCCCCAAGAGACCCAGTACTTC. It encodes CSARKYPQETQYF.

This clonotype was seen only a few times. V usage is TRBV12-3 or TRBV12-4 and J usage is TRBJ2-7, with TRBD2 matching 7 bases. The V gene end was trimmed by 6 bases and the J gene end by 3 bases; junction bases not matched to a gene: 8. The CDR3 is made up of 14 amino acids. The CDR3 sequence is CASSRSGDLYEQYF. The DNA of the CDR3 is TGTGCCAGCAGCCGGAGCGGGGACCTCTACGAGCAGTACTTC.

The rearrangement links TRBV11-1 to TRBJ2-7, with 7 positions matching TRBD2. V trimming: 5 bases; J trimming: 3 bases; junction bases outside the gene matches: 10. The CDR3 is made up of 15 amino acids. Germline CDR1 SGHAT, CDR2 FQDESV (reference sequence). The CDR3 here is CASSPRTSILYEQYF. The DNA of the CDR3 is TGTGCCAGCAGCCCCCGGACTAGTATCCTCTACGAGCAGTACTTC. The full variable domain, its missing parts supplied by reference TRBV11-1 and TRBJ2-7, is EAEVAQSPRYKITEKSQAVAFWCDPISGHATLYWYRQILGQGPELLVQFQDESVVDDSQLPKDRFSAERLKGVDSTLKIQPAELGDSAMYLCASSPRTSILYEQYFGPGTRLTVT.

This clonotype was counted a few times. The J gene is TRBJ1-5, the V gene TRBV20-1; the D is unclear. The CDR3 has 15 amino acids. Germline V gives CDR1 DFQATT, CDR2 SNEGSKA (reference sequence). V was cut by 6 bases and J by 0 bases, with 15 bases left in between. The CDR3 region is CSAKPPQYSNQPQHF. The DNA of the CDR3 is TGCAGTGCCAAACCGCCGCAGTATAGCAATCAGCCCCAGCATTTT.

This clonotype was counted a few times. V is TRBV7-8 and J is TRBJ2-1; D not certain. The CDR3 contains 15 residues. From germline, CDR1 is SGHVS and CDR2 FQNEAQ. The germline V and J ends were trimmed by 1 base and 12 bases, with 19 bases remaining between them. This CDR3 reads CASSLVLMMGPRQFF. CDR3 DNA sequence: TGTGCCAGCAGCTTAGTTCTGATGATGGGTCCGCGGCAGTTCTTC.

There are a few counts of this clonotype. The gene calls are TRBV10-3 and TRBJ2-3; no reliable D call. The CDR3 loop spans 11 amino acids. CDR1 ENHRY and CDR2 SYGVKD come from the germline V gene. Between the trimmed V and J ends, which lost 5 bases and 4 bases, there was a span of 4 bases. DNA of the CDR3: TGTGCCATCAGTACTGCAGATACGCAGTATTTT. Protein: CAISTADTQYF.

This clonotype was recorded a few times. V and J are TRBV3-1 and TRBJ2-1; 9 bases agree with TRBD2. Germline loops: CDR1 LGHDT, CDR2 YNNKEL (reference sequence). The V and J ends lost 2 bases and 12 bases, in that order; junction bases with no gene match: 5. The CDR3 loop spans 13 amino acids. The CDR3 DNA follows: TGTGCCAGCAGCCAATCGCTAGCGGGATTGCAGTTCTTC. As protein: CASSQSLAGLQFF.

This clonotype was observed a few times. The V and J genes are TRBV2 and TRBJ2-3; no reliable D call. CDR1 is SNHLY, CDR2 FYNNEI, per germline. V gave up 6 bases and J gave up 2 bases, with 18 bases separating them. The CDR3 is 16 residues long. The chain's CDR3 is CASRKSRLAYTDTQYF. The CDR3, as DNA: TGTGCCAGCAGGAAAAGCCGACTCGCCTACACAGATACGCAGTATTTT.

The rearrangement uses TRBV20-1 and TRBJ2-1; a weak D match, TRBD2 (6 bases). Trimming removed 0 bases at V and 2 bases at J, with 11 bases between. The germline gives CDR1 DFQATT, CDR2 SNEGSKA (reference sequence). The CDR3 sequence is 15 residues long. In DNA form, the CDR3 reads TGCAGTGCTAGAGATTCGGCGGGAACCTACAATGAGCAGTTCTTC. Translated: CSARDSAGTYNEQFF.

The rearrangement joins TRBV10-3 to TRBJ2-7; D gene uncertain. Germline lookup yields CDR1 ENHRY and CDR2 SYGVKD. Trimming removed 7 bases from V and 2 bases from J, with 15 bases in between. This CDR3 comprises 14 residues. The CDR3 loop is CAITKGGSTYEQYF. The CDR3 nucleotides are TGTGCCATCACTAAGGGTGGGTCGACCTACGAGCAGTACTTC.

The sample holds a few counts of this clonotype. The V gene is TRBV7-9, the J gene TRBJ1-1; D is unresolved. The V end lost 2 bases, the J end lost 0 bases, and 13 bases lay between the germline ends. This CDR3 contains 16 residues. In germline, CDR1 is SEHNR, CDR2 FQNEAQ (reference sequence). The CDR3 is CASSLIGWNMNTEAFF. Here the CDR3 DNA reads TGTGCCAGCAGCTTAATAGGGTGGAACATGAACACTGAAGCTTTCTTT.

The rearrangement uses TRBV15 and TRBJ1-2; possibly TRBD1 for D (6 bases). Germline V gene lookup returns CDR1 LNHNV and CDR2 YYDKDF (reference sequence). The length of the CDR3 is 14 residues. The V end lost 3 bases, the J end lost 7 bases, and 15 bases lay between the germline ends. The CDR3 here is CATSSSQGLSGYTF. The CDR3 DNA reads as TGTGCCACCAGCAGTAGCCAGGGGCTGAGTGGCTACACCTTC.

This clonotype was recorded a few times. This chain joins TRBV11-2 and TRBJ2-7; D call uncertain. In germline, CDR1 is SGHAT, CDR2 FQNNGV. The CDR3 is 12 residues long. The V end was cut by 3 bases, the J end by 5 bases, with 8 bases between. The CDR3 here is CASSFRLHEQYF. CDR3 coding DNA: TGTGCCAGCAGCTTTAGGCTCCACGAGCAGTACTTC.

The CDR3 region is CASSSSRSSRETQYF. The CDR3 DNA is TGTGCCAGCAGCTCCTCAAGGAGTAGCAGGGAGACCCAGTACTTC. This sequence joins TRBV4-2 and TRBJ2-5; D remains ambiguous. V was shortened by 5 bases and J by 5 bases, with 18 bases between the two germline ends. This CDR3 has 15 amino acids. CDR1 LGHNA and CDR2 YNFKEQ come from the germline V gene.

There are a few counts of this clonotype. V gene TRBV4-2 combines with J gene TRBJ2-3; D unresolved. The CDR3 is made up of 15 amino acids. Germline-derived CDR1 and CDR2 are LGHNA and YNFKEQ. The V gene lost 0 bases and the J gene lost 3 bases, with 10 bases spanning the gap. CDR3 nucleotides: TGTGCCAGCAGCCAAGATGCGGACGCAACAGATACGCAGTATTTT. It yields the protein CASSQDADATDTQYF.

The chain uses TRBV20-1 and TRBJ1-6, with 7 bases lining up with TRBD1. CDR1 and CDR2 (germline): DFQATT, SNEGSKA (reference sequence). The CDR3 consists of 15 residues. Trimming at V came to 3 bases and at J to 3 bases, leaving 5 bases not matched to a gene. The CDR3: CSARTGSDYNSPLHF. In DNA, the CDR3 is TGCAGTGCTAGGACAGGGTCCGACTATAATTCACCCCTCCACTTT.

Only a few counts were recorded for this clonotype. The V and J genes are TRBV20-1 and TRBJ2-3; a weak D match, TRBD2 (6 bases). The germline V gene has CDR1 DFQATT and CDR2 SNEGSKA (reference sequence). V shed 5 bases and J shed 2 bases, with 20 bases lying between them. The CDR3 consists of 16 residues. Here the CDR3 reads CSACDSRESPTDTQYF. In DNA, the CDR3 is TGCAGTGCTTGCGACTCTCGGGAGTCCCCCACAGATACGCAGTATTTT.